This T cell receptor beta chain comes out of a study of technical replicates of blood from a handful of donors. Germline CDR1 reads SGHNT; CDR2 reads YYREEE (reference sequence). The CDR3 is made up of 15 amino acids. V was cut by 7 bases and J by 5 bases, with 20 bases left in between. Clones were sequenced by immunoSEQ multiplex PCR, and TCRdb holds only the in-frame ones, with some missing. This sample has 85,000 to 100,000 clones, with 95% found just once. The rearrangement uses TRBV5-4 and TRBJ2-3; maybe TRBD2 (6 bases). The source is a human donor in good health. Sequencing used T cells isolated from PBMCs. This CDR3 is CASRSFSGEGDTQYF. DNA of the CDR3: TGTGCCAGCCGTTCCTTCTCGGGAGAAGGAGATACGCAGTATTTT.